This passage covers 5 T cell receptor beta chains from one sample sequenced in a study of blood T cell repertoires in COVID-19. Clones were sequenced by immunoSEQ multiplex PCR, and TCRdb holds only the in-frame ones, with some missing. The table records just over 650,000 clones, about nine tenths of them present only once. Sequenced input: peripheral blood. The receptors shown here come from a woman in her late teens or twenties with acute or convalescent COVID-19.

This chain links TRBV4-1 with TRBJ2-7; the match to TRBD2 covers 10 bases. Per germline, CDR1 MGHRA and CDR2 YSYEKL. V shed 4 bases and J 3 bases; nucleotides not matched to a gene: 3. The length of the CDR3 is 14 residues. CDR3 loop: CASSPKRGGYEQYF. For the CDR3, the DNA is TGCGCCAGCAGCCCTAAGCGGGGGGGCTACGAGCAGTACTTC.

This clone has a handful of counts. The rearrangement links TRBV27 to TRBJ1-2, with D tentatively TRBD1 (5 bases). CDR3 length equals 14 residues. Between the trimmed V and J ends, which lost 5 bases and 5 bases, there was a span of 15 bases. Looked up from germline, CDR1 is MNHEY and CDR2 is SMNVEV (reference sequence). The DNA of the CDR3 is TGTGCCAGCAGTAGCACAGGTTTTTGGTATGGCTACACCTTC. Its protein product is CASSSTGFWYGYTF.

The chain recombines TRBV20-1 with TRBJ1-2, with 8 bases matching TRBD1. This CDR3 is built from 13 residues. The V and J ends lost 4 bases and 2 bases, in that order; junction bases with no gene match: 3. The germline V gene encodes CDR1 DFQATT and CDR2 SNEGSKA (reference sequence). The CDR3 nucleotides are TGCAGTGCTAATGACAGGGGCAACTATGGCTACACCTTC. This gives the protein CSANDRGNYGYTF.

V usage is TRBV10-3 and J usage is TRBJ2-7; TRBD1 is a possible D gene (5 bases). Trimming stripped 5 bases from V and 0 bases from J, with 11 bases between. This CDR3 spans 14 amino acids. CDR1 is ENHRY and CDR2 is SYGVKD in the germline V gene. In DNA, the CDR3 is TGTGCCATCAGTCTGGGGCAGAACTCCTACGAGCAGTACTTC. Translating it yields CAISLGQNSYEQYF.

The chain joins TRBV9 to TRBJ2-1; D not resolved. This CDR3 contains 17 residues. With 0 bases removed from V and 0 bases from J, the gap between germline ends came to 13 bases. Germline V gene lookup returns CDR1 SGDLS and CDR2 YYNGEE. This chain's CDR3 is CASSVARMKSSYNEQFF. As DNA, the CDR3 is TGTGCCAGCAGCGTAGCCCGCATGAAGAGCTCCTACAATGAGCAGTTCTTC.